This paragraph reports one T cell receptor (beta chain). Its target is not known. This entry is derived from a study of human thymus T cells. Germline V gene data show CDR1 as MNHNY and CDR2 as SVGAGI (reference sequence). The CDR3 is made up of 16 amino acids. V lost 6 bases and J lost 5; bases outside the gene matches: 7. Study-wide results and caveats: Both thymic and peripheral blood repertoires showed apparently biased V and J usage.

Produced via immunoSEQ multiplex PCR; TCRdb's table is partial and in-frame only. Of 45,000 to 50,000 clones in the sample, approximately 95% were seen once. Finnish infants who were healthy and having corrective surgery for congenital heart defects made up the donors. All available leukocytes, rather than a set cell count, yielded the blood DNA. V gene TRBV6-6 combines with J gene TRBJ1-4; 12 bases are a match to TRBD1. Sequencing was performed on blood. The receptor comes from a girl in the first two years of life with a congenital heart defect but otherwise immunologically healthy. The CDR3 region is CASRGQGATFNEKLFF. In DNA form, the CDR3 reads TGTGCCAGCAGGGGACAGGGGGCGACTTTCAATGAAAAACTGTTTTTT.